Listed below are T cell receptor beta chains from one sample, sequenced in a study of blood T cell repertoires in COVID-19. Sequencing used immunoSEQ multiplex PCR; TCRdb keeps in-frame clones, though not all of them. The top ten clones hold 0.72% of a sample with about 220,000 clones, about 85% of them seen once. Input material: peripheral blood. Receptor source: a man in his forties or fifties with acute or convalescent COVID-19. Both conserved end residues are part of each CDR3. Each record gives: D gene, clone size, J gene, V gene, CDR3 protein, CDR3 DNA. D genes are given only for firm matches. Clone size, where shown, is once, few, many, or a class for clones that have expanded.

d_gene: TRBD1
abundance: -
j_gene: TRBJ2-7
v_gene: TRBV28
CDR3aa: CASRGTGVAYEQYF
CDR3nt: TGTGCCAGCAGGGGGACAGGGGTCGCCTACGAGCAGTACTTC

d_gene: -
abundance: -
j_gene: TRBJ2-2
v_gene: TRBV12-3/TRBV12-4
CDR3aa: CASRHGELFF
CDR3nt: TGTGCCAGCAGACACGGGGAGCTGTTTTTT

d_gene: -
abundance: -
j_gene: TRBJ1-2
v_gene: TRBV18
CDR3aa: CASSPSLGGPYGYTF
CDR3nt: TGTGCCAGCTCACCATCCCTTGGTGGGCCCTATGGCTACACCTTC

d_gene: -
abundance: -
j_gene: TRBJ2-7
v_gene: TRBV11-2
CDR3aa: CASSSRTAYEQYF
CDR3nt: TGTGCCAGCAGCTCACGGACAGCCTACGAGCAGTACTTC

d_gene: TRBD1
abundance: -
j_gene: TRBJ1-5
v_gene: TRBV7-9
CDR3aa: CASSFTGDNQPQHF
CDR3nt: TGTGCCAGCAGCTTCACAGGGGACAATCAGCCCCAGCATTTT

d_gene: -
abundance: few
j_gene: TRBJ1-5
v_gene: TRBV7-9
CDR3aa: CASSLDGGPGNQPQHF
CDR3nt: TGTGCCAGCAGCTTAGACGGGGGGCCGGGCAATCAGCCCCAGCATTTT

d_gene: -
abundance: -
j_gene: TRBJ1-1
v_gene: TRBV7-8
CDR3aa: CASSLVRHEAFF
CDR3nt: TGTGCCAGCAGCTTAGTTCGACATGAAGCTTTCTTT

d_gene: TRBD1
abundance: -
j_gene: TRBJ2-7
v_gene: TRBV7-6
CDR3aa: CASSPGQGVSEQYF
CDR3nt: TGTGCCAGCAGCCCGGGACAGGGTGTAAGCGAGCAGTACTTC

d_gene: TRBD1
abundance: few
j_gene: TRBJ2-1
v_gene: TRBV30
CDR3aa: CAWTGTGGYEQFF
CDR3nt: TGTGCCTGGACCGGGACAGGGGGCTATGAGCAGTTCTTC

d_gene: -
abundance: -
j_gene: TRBJ2-7
v_gene: TRBV6-5
CDR3aa: CASWGTGRTYEQYF
CDR3nt: TGTGCCAGCTGGGGAACAGGGCGGACCTACGAGCAGTACTTC

d_gene: TRBD1
abundance: once
j_gene: TRBJ2-2
v_gene: TRBV27
CDR3aa: CASSLTPGQGANGELFF
CDR3nt: TGTGCCAGCAGTCTTACCCCGGGACAGGGGGCTAACGGGGAGCTGTTTTTT

d_gene: -
abundance: -
j_gene: TRBJ1-2
v_gene: TRBV11-2
CDR3aa: CASSLPGTSGYTF
CDR3nt: TGTGCCAGCAGCTTACCAGGGACAAGCGGCTACACCTTC

d_gene: -
abundance: -
j_gene: TRBJ1-4
v_gene: TRBV28
CDR3aa: CASSSRHEKLFF
CDR3nt: TGTGCCAGCAGTTCCCGTCATGAAAAACTGTTTTTT

d_gene: -
abundance: -
j_gene: TRBJ2-3
v_gene: TRBV6-5
CDR3aa: CASSYGPSADTQYF
CDR3nt: TGTGCCAGCAGTTACGGGCCGAGTGCAGATACGCAGTATTTT

d_gene: -
abundance: -
j_gene: TRBJ2-1
v_gene: TRBV29-1
CDR3aa: CSASRTEGLNNEQFF
CDR3nt: TGCAGCGCCTCACGGACGGAGGGCCTTAACAATGAGCAGTTCTTC

d_gene: -
abundance: -
j_gene: TRBJ1-1
v_gene: TRBV7-9
CDR3aa: CASSLGVGKAFF
CDR3nt: TGTGCCAGCAGCTTGGGCGTGGGTAAAGCTTTCTTT

d_gene: TRBD1
abundance: -
j_gene: TRBJ2-7
v_gene: TRBV29-1
CDR3aa: CSVGRQGAVEQYF
CDR3nt: TGCAGCGTTGGGCGGCAGGGGGCAGTCGAGCAGTACTTC

d_gene: -
abundance: -
j_gene: TRBJ2-5
v_gene: TRBV19
CDR3aa: CASSHRPAGGETQYF
CDR3nt: TGTGCCAGTAGTCACCGCCCTGCCGGCGGGGAGACCCAGTACTTC